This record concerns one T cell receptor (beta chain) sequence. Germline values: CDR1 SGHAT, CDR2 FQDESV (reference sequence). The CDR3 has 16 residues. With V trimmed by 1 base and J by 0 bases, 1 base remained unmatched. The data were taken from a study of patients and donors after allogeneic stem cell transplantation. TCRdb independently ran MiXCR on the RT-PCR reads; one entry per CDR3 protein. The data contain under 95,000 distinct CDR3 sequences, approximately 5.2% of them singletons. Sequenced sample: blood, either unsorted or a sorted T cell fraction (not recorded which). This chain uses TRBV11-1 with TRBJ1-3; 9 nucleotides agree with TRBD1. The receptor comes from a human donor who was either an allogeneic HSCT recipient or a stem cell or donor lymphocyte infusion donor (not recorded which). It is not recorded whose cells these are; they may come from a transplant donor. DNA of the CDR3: TGTGCCAGCAGCTTAGGGACAGGGGACTCTGGAAACACCATATATTTT. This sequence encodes CASSLGTGDSGNTIYF.